A selection of T cell receptor beta chains follows, all from one sample in a study of cytomegalovirus exposure and HLA in healthy donors. TCRdb keeps only in-frame clones here, not all; method: immunoSEQ multiplex PCR. Of 110,000 or so clones in the sample, under 70% were seen once. Material for sequencing was PBMCs. Every receptor here comes from a man aged 18-30 years in good health and CMV-seropositive. Both conserved end residues are part of each CDR3. Fields, in order: D gene, clone size, J gene, V gene, CDR3 protein, CDR3 DNA. The D gene is left open where the match is weak. Clone size appears in some rows only: once, few, many, or a class for an expanded clone.

D gene: TRBD1; clone size: few; J gene: TRBJ1-5; V gene: TRBV6-5; CDR3 protein: CASSSIDRGSNQPQHF; CDR3 DNA: TGTGCCAGCAGTTCGATCGACAGGGGAAGCAATCAGCCCCAGCATTTT
D gene: -; clone size: -; J gene: TRBJ2-4; V gene: TRBV2; CDR3 protein: CASSLERGWKYF; CDR3 DNA: TGTGCCAGCTCTTTAGAGAGGGGGTGGAAGTACTTC
D gene: -; clone size: -; J gene: TRBJ1-2; V gene: TRBV7-9; CDR3 protein: CASSFAGFDYGYTF; CDR3 DNA: TGTGCCAGCAGCTTCGCAGGGTTCGACTATGGCTACACCTTC
D gene: -; clone size: few; J gene: TRBJ2-5; V gene: TRBV29-1; CDR3 protein: CSGRRDWETQYF; CDR3 DNA: TGCAGCGGACGGCGGGATTGGGAGACCCAGTACTTC
D gene: -; clone size: -; J gene: TRBJ1-2; V gene: TRBV29-1; CDR3 protein: CSVVSRNYGYTF; CDR3 DNA: TGCAGCGTTGTATCCAGGAACTATGGCTACACCTTC
D gene: -; clone size: -; J gene: TRBJ1-1; V gene: TRBV2; CDR3 protein: CASSSDTNTEAFF; CDR3 DNA: TGTGCCAGCAGTTCGGACACTAACACTGAAGCTTTCTTT
D gene: TRBD1; clone size: few; J gene: TRBJ2-5; V gene: TRBV6-5; CDR3 protein: CASSYGTATQETQYF; CDR3 DNA: TGTGCCAGCAGTTATGGGACAGCAACACAAGAGACCCAGTACTTC
D gene: -; clone size: once; J gene: TRBJ2-7; V gene: TRBV19; CDR3 protein: CASTAGPSEQYF; CDR3 DNA: TGTGCCAGTACCGCGGGGCCATCCGAGCAGTACTTC
D gene: TRBD2; clone size: -; J gene: TRBJ2-3; V gene: TRBV7-8; CDR3 protein: CASSGRLAGGLDTQYF; CDR3 DNA: TGTGCCAGCAGCGGCAGACTAGCGGGGGGGCTGGATACGCAGTATTTT
D gene: TRBD1; clone size: few; J gene: TRBJ1-1; V gene: TRBV4-1; CDR3 protein: CASSQPGQVFTEAFF; CDR3 DNA: TGCGCCAGCAGCCAACCGGGACAGGTTTTTACTGAAGCTTTCTTT
D gene: TRBD2; clone size: few; J gene: TRBJ2-3; V gene: TRBV5-1; CDR3 protein: CASSSGLAGGTDTQYF; CDR3 DNA: TGCGCCAGCAGCTCGGGACTAGCGGGGGGTACAGATACGCAGTATTTT
D gene: -; clone size: few; J gene: TRBJ1-1; V gene: TRBV5-1; CDR3 protein: CASSLSGMNTEAFF; CDR3 DNA: TGCGCCAGCAGCTTGTCAGGGATGAACACTGAAGCTTTCTTT
D gene: -; clone size: -; J gene: TRBJ1-1; V gene: TRBV13; CDR3 protein: CASSLIIREGTEAFF; CDR3 DNA: TGTGCCAGCAGCCTAATCATCAGGGAGGGGACTGAAGCTTTCTTT
D gene: -; clone size: -; J gene: TRBJ1-3; V gene: TRBV4-1; CDR3 protein: CASSQDHRTGPGNTIYF; CDR3 DNA: TGCGCCAGCAGCCAAGATCATCGAACAGGGCCTGGAAACACCATATATTTT
D gene: -; clone size: -; J gene: TRBJ1-2; V gene: TRBV6-6; CDR3 protein: CASSGNDDGYTF; CDR3 DNA: TGTGCCAGCAGCGGGAATGATGATGGCTACACCTTC
D gene: -; clone size: once; J gene: TRBJ1-2; V gene: TRBV6-5; CDR3 protein: CASSLSRTTDGYTF; CDR3 DNA: TGTGCCAGCAGCCTGAGTCGGACAACGGATGGCTACACCTTC
D gene: TRBD1; clone size: -; J gene: TRBJ1-6; V gene: TRBV5-4; CDR3 protein: CASSARDRYSPLHF; CDR3 DNA: TGTGCCAGCAGCGCCCGGGACAGATATTCACCCCTCCACTTT
D gene: -; clone size: -; J gene: TRBJ1-6; V gene: TRBV27; CDR3 protein: CASSFGEGYNSPLHF; CDR3 DNA: TGTGCCAGCAGTTTCGGGGAAGGGTATAATTCACCCCTCCACTTT
D gene: -; clone size: few; J gene: TRBJ2-3; V gene: TRBV21-1; CDR3 protein: CASNRCSAGGPTDTQYF; CDR3 DNA: TGTGCCAGCAACCGATGCTCGGCGGGGGGGCCCACAGATACGCAGTATTTT